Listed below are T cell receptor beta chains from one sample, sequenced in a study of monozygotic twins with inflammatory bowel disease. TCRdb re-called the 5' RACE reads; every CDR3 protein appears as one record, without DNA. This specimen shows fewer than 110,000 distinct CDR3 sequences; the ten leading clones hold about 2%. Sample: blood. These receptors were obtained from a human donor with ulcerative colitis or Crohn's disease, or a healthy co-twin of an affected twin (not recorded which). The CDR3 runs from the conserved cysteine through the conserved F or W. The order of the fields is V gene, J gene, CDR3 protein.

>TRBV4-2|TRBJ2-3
CASRPSGNTDTQYF
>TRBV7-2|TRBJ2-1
CASSSYLSNEQFF
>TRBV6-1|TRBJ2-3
CASRDPGLGTDTQYF
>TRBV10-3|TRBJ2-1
CAIMRGRGGDNEQFF
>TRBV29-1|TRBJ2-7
CTVAIGRAYEQYF
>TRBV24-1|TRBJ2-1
CATRRGRDSNEQFF
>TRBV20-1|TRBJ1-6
CSARTGMNSPLHF
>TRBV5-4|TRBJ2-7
CASSDPSGTYEQYF
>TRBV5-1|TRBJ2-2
CASSLRAGGTGELFF
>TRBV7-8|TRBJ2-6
CASSLHVLSGANVLTF
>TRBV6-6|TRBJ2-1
CASKTRGANEQFF
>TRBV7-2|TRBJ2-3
CASAAGGPRDF
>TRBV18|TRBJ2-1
CASSPTQQNPIYEHFF
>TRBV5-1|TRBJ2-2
CASSLFATSTGELFF
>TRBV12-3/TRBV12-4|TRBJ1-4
CASSRGGGSGVEKLFF
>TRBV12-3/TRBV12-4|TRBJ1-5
CASTPSVLSNQPQHF
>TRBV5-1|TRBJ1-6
CASSLLSGNSPLHF
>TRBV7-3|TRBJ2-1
CASSLMGAREQFF
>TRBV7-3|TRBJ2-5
CASSSSGTMPEETQYF
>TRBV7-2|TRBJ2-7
CASSSGTGWSYEQYF
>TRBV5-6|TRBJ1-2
CASTPSGPLGGYTF
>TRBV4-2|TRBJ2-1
CASSQGQKVDEQFF
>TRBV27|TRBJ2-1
CASSPSSGTYNEQFF
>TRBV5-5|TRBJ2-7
CASSFGASGASYEQYF
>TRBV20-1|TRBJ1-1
CRAYDGVTEAFF
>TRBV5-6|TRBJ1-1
CASSFGLLGNTEAFF
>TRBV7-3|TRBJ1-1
CASSSDSYTEAFF
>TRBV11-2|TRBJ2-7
CASSFYPSGIIPSYEQYF
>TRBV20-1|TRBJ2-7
CSARVRDWEQYF
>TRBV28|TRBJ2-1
CASSLTSGRLIEQFF
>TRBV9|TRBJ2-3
CASSPSPGQTTDTQYF
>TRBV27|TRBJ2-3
CASSLLGADTQYF
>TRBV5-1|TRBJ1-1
CASSLHSETEAFF
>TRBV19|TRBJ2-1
CASSILAGNEQFF
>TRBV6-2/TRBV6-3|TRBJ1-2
CASSGRRSGYTF
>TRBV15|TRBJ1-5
CATSRDSFLQHF
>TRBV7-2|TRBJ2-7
CASSSNRGYEQYF
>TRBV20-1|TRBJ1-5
CSAHHPGQAFQPQHF
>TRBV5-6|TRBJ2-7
CASSSDGELNSYEQYF
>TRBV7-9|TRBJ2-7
CASSLAGLSYEQYF
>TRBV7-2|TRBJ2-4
CASSLTSATLLAKNIQYF
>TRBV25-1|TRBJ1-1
CASNPGGQPNTEAFF
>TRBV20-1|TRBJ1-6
CSARQYNSPLHF
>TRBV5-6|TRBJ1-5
CASSRRPKGSNQPQHF
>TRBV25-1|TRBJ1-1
CASRPGESTEAFF
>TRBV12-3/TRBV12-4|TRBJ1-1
CASSPDRRMNTEAFF
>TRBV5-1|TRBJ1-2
CASSFNTDANYGYTF
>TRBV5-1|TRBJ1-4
CASSSRGFGSEKLFF